Ten or more counts support the clone carrying this T cell receptor (beta chain). This entry comes from a study of T cells in Graves' hyperthyroidism and ophthalmopathy. Researchers took RNA transcripts and amplified the TCR beta CDR3 regions from them. The primer set for the first-round RT-PCR of the TCR CDR3 was HTBI. TCRdb re-derived calls from the multiplex PCR reads in MiXCR, one entry per CDR3 protein. This table has approximately 600,000 distinct CDR3 sequences, more than 20% appearing once. The study included ophthalmopathy patients with Clinical Activity Score at least 3, NOSPECS grade at least 4 and duration under 3 months. This CDR3 region has 15 residues. The trim removed 4 bases at V and 0 bases at J, leaving 6 bases unmatched. Germline values: CDR1 SGHRS, CDR2 YFSETQ.

V gene TRBV5-1 combines with J gene TRBJ1-1; TRBD1 matches 7 bases. The sequence came from a young man with Graves' ophthalmopathy. Sequencing used blood. The CDR3, as DNA: TGCGCCAGCAGCGGTTCGACAGGGATGAACACTGAAGCTTTCTTT. It yields the protein CASSGSTGMNTEAFF. Using reference TRBV5-1 and TRBJ1-1 for the parts outside the CDR3, the full variable domain is KAGVTQTPRYLIKTRGQQVTLSCSPISGHRSVSWYQQTPGQGLQFLFEYFSETQRNKGNFPGRFSGRQFSNSRSEMNVSTLELGDSALYLCASSGSTGMNTEAFFGQGTRLTVV.